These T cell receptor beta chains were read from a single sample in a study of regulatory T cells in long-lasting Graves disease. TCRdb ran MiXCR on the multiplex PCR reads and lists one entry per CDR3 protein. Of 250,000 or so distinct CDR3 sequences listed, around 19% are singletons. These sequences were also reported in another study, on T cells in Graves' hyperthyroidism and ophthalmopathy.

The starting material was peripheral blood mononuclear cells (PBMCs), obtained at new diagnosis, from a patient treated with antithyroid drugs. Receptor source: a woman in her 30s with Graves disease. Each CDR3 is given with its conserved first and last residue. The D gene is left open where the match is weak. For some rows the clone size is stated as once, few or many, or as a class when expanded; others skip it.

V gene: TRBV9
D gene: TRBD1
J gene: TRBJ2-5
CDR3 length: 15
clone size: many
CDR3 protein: CASSVGDRAQETQYF
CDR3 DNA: TGTGCCAGCAGCGTAGGGGACAGAGCACAAGAGACCCAGTACTTC

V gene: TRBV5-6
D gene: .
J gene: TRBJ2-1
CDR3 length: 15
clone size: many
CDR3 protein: CASSFWGKTHNEQFF
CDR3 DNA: TGTGCCAGCAGCTTTTGGGGGAAGACTCACAATGAGCAGTTCTTC

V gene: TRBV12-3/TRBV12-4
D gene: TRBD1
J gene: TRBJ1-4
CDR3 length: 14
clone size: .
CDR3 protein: CASSQGALNEKLFF
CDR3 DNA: TGTGCCAGCAGCCAGGGGGCCCTAAATGAAAAACTGTTTTTT

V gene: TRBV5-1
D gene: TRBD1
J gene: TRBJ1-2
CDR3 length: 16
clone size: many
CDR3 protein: CASSLVGDREKDGYTF
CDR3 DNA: TGTGCCAGCAGCTTGGTGGGGGACAGGGAAAAGGATGGCTACACCTTC

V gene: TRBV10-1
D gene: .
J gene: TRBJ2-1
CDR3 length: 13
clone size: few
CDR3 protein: CASSESTSNEQFF
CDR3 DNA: TGCGCCAGCAGTGAGTCGACGAGTAATGAGCAGTTCTTC

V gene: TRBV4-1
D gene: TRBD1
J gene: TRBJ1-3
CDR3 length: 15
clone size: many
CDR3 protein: CASSQPGTGPNTIYF
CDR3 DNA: TGCGCCAGCAGCCAACCTGGGACAGGGCCAAACACCATATATTTT

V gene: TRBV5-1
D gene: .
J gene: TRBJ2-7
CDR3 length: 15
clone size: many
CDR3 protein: CASSSRDGSSYEQYF
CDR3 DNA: TGTGCCAGCAGCAGCCGGGACGGGAGCTCCTACGAGCAGTACTTC

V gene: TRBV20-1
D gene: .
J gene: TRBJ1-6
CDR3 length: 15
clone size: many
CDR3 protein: CSARDGATSASPLHF
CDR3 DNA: TGCAGTGCTAGAGATGGGGCAACTTCGGCTTCACCCCTCCACTTT

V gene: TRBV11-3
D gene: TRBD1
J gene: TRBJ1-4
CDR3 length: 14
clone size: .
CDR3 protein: CASSPGTGEMKLFF
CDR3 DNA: TGTGCCAGCAGCCCTGGGACAGGGGAGATGAAACTGTTTTTT

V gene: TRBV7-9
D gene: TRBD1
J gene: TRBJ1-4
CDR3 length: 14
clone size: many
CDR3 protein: CASSQGQTNEKLFF
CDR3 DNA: TGTGCCAGCAGCCAGGGACAGACTAATGAAAAACTGTTTTTT

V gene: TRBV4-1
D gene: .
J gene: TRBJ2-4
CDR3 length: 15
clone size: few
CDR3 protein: CASSPDRLAKNIQYF
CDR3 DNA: TGCGCCAGCAGTCCCGACAGACTAGCCAAAAACATTCAGTACTTC

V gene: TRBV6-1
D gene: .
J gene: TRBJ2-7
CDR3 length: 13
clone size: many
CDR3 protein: CASSDWVSYEQYF
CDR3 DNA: TGTGCCAGCAGTGATTGGGTTTCCTACGAGCAGTACTTC

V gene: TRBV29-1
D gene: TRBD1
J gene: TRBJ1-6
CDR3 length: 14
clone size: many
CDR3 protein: CTTVVGQFNSPLHF
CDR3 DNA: TGCACAACGGTGGTGGGACAGTTTAATTCACCCCTCCACTTT

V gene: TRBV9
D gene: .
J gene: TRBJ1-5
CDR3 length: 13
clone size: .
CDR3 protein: CASSVGPSGSQHF
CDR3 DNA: TGTGCCAGCAGCGTAGGTCCTTCAGGGTCCCAGCATTTT

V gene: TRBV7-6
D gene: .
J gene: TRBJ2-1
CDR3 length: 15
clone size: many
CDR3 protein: CASSLTGQVIDEQFF
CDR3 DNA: TGTGCCAGCAGCTTAACTGGGCAGGTGATTGATGAGCAGTTCTTC

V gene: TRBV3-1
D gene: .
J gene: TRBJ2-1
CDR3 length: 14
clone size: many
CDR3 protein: CASSQGLGGGEQFF
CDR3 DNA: TGTGCCAGCAGCCAAGGGTTAGGGGGGGGCGAGCAGTTCTTC

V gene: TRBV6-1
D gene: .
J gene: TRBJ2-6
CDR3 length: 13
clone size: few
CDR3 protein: CAGHRAGANVLTF
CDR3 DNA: TGTGCCGGCCACCGAGCCGGGGCCAACGTCCTGACTTTC

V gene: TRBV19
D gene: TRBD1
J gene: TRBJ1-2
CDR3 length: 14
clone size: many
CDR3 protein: CASMRTGAGYGYTF
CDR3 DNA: TGTGCCAGTATGAGGACAGGGGCGGGCTATGGCTACACCTTC

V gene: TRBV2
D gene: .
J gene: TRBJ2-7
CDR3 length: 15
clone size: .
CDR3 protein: CASSERGGISYEQYF
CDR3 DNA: TGTGCCAGCAGTGAGAGGGGGGGAATCTCCTACGAGCAGTACTTC

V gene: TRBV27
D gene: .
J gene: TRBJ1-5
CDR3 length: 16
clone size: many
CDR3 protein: CASSLDGPYSNQPQHF
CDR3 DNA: TGTGCCAGCAGTTTAGACGGCCCGTATAGCAATCAGCCCCAGCATTTT

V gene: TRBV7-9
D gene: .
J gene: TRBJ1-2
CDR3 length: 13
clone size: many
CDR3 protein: CASKESGVYGYTF
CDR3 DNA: TGTGCCAGCAAAGAGTCGGGGGTATATGGCTACACCTTC

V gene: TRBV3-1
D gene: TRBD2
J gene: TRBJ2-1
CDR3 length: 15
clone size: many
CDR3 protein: CASRRTSGGYNEQFF
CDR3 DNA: TGTGCCAGCAGGCGGACTAGCGGGGGCTACAATGAGCAGTTCTTC

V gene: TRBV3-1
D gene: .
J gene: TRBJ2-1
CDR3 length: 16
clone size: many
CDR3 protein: CASSPKLGRRYNEQFF
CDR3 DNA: TGTGCCAGCAGCCCGAAACTAGGGAGAAGGTACAATGAGCAGTTCTTC

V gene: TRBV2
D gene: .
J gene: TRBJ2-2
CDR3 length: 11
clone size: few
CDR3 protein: CARGGSGELFF
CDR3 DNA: TGTGCCAGGGGGGGCTCCGGGGAGCTGTTTTTT

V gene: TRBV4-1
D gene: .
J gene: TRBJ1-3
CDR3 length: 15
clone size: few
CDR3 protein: CASSQDRGTGNTIYF
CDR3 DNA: TGCGCCAGCAGCCAAGATCGGGGTACTGGAAACACCATATATTTT

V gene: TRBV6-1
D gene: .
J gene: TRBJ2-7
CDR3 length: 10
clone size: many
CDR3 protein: CASTNYEQYF
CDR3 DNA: TGTGCCAGCACAAACTACGAGCAGTACTTC

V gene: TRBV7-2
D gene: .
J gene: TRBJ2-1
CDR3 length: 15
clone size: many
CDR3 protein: CASSPGPIHYNEQFF
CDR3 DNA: TGTGCCAGCAGCCCCGGGCCTATACATTACAATGAGCAGTTCTTC

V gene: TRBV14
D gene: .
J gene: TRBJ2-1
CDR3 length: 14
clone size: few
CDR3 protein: CASSQGGRANEQFF
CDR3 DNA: TGTGCCAGCAGCCAAGGGGGCAGGGCCAATGAGCAGTTCTTC

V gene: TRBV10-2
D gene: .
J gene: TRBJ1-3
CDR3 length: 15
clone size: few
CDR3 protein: CASSESAGPGNTIYF
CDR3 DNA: TGCGCCAGCAGTGAGTCTGCGGGCCCTGGAAACACCATATATTTT

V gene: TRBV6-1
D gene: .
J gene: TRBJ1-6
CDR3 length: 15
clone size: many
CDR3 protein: CASSPGQRPNSPLHF
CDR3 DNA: TGTGCCAGCAGTCCTGGACAGCGACCCAATTCACCCCTCCACTTT

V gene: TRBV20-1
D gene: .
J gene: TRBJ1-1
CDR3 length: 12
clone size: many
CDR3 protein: CSASEDNTGTFF
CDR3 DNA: TGCAGTGCTAGTGAGGACAATACAGGAACTTTCTTT

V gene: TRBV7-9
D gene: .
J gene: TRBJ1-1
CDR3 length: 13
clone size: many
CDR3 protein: CASRFEGGSEAFF
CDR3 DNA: TGTGCCAGCAGATTTGAAGGCGGGTCAGAAGCTTTCTTT

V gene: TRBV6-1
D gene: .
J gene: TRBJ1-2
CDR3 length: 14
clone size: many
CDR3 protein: CASSVQGIDYGYTF
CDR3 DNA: TGTGCCAGCAGTGTCCAGGGGATTGACTATGGCTACACCTTC

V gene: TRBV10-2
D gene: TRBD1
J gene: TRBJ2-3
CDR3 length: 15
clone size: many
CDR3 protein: CACNTGTGETDTQYF
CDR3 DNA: TGCGCCTGCAATACGGGGACAGGGGAGACAGATACGCAGTATTTT

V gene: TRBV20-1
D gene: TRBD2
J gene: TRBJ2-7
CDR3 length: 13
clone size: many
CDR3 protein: CSAWGGGWYEQYF
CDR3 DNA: TGCAGTGCCTGGGGGGGGGGGTGGTACGAGCAGTACTTC

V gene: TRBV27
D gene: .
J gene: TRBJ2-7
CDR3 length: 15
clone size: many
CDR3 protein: CASSFVGGGRYEQYF
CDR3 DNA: TGTGCCAGCAGTTTCGTCGGGGGTGGTAGGTACGAGCAGTACTTC

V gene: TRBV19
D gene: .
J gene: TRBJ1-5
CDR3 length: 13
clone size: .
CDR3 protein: CASTPGWRQPQHF
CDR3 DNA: TGTGCCAGTACCCCAGGGTGGAGGCAGCCCCAGCATTTT

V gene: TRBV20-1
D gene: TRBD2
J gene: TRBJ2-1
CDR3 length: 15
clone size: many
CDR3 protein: CSAPRGLAGLGEQFF
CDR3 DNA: TGCAGTGCGCCGAGGGGTCTAGCGGGGTTGGGTGAGCAGTTCTTC

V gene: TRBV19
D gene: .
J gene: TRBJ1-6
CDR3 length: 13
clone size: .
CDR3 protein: CASKTFMDSPLHF
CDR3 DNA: TGTGCCAGTAAGACGTTTATGGATTCACCCCTCCACTTT

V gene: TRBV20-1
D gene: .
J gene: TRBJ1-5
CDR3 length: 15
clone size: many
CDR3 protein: CSALTDSTYNQPQHF
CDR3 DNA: TGCAGTGCCCTAACCGACAGTACTTACAATCAGCCCCAGCATTTT

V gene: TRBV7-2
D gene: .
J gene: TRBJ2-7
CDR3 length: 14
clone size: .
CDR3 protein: CASSLALGVHEQYF
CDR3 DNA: TGTGCCAGCAGCTTAGCGTTGGGGGTGCACGAGCAGTACTTC

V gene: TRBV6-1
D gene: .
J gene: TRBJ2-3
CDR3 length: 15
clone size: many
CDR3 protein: CASSRGVARTDTQYF
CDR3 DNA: TGTGCCAGCAGCCGAGGAGTAGCAAGGACAGATACGCAGTATTTT

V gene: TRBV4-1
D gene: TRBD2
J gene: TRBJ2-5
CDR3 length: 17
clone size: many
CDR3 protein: CASSRESGGVGQETQYF
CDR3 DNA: TGCGCCAGCAGCCGAGAAAGCGGGGGGGTGGGGCAAGAGACCCAGTACTTC

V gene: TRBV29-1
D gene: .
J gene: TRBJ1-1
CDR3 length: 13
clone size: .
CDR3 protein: CSVGAGMNTEAFF
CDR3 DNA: TGCAGCGTTGGGGCAGGGATGAACACTGAAGCTTTCTTT

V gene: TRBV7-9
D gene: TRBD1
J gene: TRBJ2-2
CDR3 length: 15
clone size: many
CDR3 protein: CASSHRQGNTGELFF
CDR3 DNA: TGTGCCAGCAGCCACAGACAGGGGAACACCGGGGAGCTGTTTTTT

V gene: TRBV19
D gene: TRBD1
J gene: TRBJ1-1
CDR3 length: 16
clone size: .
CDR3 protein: CASTPKAGQGNTEAFF
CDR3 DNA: TGTGCCAGTACCCCTAAGGCCGGACAGGGAAACACTGAAGCTTTCTTT

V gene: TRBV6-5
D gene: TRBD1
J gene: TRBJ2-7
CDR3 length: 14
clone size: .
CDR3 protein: CASGYDRGPYEQYF
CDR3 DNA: TGTGCCAGCGGTTATGACAGGGGTCCCTACGAGCAGTACTTC

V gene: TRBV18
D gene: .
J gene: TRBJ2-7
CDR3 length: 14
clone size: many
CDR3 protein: CASSPGAAGLEQYF
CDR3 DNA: TGTGCCAGCTCACCAGGGGCTGCGGGGCTCGAGCAGTACTTC

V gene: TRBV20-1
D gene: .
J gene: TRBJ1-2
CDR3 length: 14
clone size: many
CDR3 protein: CSAAAQYPNYGYTF
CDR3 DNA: TGCAGTGCTGCAGCACAGTACCCTAACTATGGCTACACCTTC

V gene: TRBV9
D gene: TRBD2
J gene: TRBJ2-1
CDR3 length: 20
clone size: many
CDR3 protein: CASSVVGTSGGPSSYNEQFF
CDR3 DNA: TGTGCCAGCAGCGTAGTCGGGACTAGCGGGGGGCCGAGCTCCTACAATGAGCAGTTCTTC

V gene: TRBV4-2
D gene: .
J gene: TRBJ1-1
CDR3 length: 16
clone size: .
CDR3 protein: CASSHWSMDLGQEAFF
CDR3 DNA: TGTGCCAGCAGCCATTGGTCCATGGACCTAGGACAGGAAGCTTTCTTT

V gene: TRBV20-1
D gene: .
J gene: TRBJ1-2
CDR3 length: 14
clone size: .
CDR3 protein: CSARDHRVWYGYTF
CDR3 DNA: TGCAGTGCTAGAGATCACAGGGTATGGTATGGCTACACCTTC

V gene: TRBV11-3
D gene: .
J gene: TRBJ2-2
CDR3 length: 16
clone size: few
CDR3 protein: CASSPGTKTNTGELFF
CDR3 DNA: TGTGCCAGCAGCCCCGGGACAAAGACGAACACCGGGGAGCTGTTTTTT

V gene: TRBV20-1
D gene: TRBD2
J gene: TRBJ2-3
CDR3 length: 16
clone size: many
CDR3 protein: CSARTSGGVSTDTQYF
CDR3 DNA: TGCAGTGCCCGGACTAGCGGGGGAGTAAGCACAGATACGCAGTATTTT

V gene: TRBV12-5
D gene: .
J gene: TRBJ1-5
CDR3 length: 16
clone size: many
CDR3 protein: CASGLFSGGSNQPQHF
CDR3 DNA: TGTGCTAGTGGTTTGTTCTCCGGGGGGAGCAATCAGCCCCAGCATTTT

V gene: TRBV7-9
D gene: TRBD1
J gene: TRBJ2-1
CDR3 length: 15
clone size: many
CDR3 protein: CASSSGTGAYNEQFF
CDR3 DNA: TGTGCCAGCAGCTCCGGGACAGGAGCCTACAATGAGCAGTTCTTC

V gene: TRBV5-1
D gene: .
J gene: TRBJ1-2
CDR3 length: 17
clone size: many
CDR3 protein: CASSLGTVYSLNYGYTF
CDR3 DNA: TGCGCCAGCAGCCTTGGGACGGTCTACTCTCTAAATTATGGCTACACCTTC

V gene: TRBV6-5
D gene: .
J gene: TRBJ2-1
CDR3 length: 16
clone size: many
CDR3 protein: CASSSGGATSNNEQFF
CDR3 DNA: TGTGCCAGCAGTTCGGGCGGGGCCACATCCAACAATGAGCAGTTCTTC

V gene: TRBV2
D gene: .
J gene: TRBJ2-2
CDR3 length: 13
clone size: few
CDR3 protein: CASSGFLTRELFF
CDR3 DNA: TGTGCCAGCAGTGGTTTCCTCACCCGGGAGCTGTTTTTT